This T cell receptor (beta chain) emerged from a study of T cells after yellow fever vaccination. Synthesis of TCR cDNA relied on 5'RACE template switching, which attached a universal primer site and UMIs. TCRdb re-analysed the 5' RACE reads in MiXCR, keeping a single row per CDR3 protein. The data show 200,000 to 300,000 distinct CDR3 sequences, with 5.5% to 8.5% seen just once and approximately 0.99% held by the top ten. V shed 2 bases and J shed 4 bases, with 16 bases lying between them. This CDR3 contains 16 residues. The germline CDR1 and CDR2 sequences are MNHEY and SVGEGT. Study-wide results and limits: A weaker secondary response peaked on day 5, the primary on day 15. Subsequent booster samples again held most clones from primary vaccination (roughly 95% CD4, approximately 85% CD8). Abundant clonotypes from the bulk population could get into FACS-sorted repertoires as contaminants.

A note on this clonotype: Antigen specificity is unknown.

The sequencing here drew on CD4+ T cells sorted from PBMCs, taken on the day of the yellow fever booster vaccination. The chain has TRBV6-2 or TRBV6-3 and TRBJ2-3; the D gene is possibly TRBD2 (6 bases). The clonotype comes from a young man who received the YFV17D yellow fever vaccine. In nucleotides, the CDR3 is TGTGCCAGCAGTTACATCGCGGGAAGGAAGCCAGATACGCAGTATTTT. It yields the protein CASSYIAGRKPDTQYF.